This T cell receptor (beta chain) was recorded in a study of blood T cell repertoires in COVID-19. Turning to the study itself: COVID-19 samples collected from the United States, Italy and Spain covered acute and convalescent phases.

Authors' processing steps: Reference gene primer amplification gave nucleated cell count estimates. The method was immunoSEQ multiplex PCR; TCRdb's version includes in-frame clones alone and lacks a portion of them. V, J and clone size derive from that table, while D and trimming were established from the DNA sequence. The sample consists of 250,000 to 300,000 clones, under 90% of them appearing once. The V gene lost 4 bases and the J gene lost 13 bases, with 25 bases spanning the gap. Germline V gene sequence: CDR1 LNHDA, CDR2 SQIVND (reference sequence). The CDR3 length is 16 residues. This sequence joins TRBV19 and TRBJ2-2; TRBD2 is a possible D gene (8 bases). This TCR derives from a man aged 45 to 65 with acute or convalescent COVID-19. The sample consisted of peripheral blood. DNA for the CDR3: TGTGCCAGTAGTACCTCTGACAGGGCGCCGGGGGGGCCGCTGTTTTTT. As protein: CASSTSDRAPGGPLFF.